Below are 32 T cell receptor beta chains sequenced from a single sample in a study of blood T cell repertoires in COVID-19. Profiled with immunoSEQ multiplex PCR; TCRdb holds only in-frame clones, not every one. Of over 350,000 clones listed, roughly nine tenths were seen once; the top ten hold roughly 0.9%. The sequencing sample was made of PBMCs or T cells enriched from blood (not recorded which). These receptor sequences come from a middle-aged woman who had been exposed to COVID-19.

This clone came up once. V usage is TRBV5-1 and J usage is TRBJ1-1; D remains unclear. The V and J ends lost 6 bases and 1 base respectively, with 13 bases between them. The CDR3 has 14 amino acids. From germline, CDR1 is SGHRS and CDR2 YFSETQ. The CDR3 sequence is CASKVSGRNTEAFF. In DNA form, the CDR3 reads TGCGCCAGCAAGGTGTCGGGGAGGAACACTGAAGCTTTCTTT.

V gene TRBV15 combines with J gene TRBJ1-1; D unresolved. Between the trimmed V and J ends, which lost 5 bases and 1 base, there was a span of 8 bases. The CDR3 sequence is 13 residues long. From germline, CDR1 is LNHNV and CDR2 YYDKDF (reference sequence). This CDR3 is CATSEASNTEAFF. For the CDR3, the DNA is TGTGCCACCAGCGAGGCCTCGAACACTGAAGCTTTCTTT. Drawing the rest from reference TRBV15 and TRBJ1-1, the complete variable domain is DAMVIQNPRYQVTQFGKPVTLSCSQTLNHNVMYWYQQKSSQAPKLLFHYYDKDFNNEADTPDNFQSRRPNTSFCFLDIRSPGLGDTAMYLCATSEASNTEAFFGQGTRLTVV.

This chain uses TRBV27 with TRBJ1-6; D gene uncertain. V gave up 0 bases and J gave up 7 bases, with 10 bases separating them. Germline CDR1 MNHEY, CDR2 SMNVEV (reference sequence). The CDR3 is made up of 15 amino acids. CDR3 nucleotides: TGTGCCAGCAGTTTATCTTCGAGGAGCAATTCACCCCTCCACTTT. Translation gives CASSLSSRSNSPLHF.

The genes are TRBV28 and TRBJ1-2, with TRBD1 as a possible D gene (5 bases). Germline V gene sequence: CDR1 MDHEN, CDR2 SYDVKM. The CDR3 is 12 residues long. Trimming removed 6 bases from V and 8 bases from J, with 13 bases in between. The DNA for the CDR3 is TGTGCCAGCAGGGTGGGGCCGAGCGGCTACACCTTC. Protein product: CASRVGPSGYTF.

J is TRBJ1-4 and V is TRBV18; no clear D gene. Germline CDR1 and CDR2: KGHSH and LQKENI. CDR3 length: 13 residues. Between the trimmed V and J ends, which lost 3 bases and 1 base, there was a span of 3 bases. DNA for the CDR3: TGTGCCAGCTCACCTCTAACTAATGAAAAACTGTTTTTT. This sequence encodes CASSPLTNEKLFF.

This clone showed up just a few times. J is TRBJ2-7 and V is TRBV4-1; maybe TRBD2 (5 bases). The V gene's germline CDR1 is MGHRA and CDR2 YSYEKL. Deletions cut 1 base from V and 6 bases from J, with 16 bases between. This CDR3 is built from 15 residues. CDR3 region: CASSQGGRGSREQYF. The CDR3 DNA reads as TGCGCCAGCAGCCAAGGTGGTAGAGGGAGCCGCGAGCAGTACTTC.

This clone was seen once. This chain uses TRBV9 with TRBJ2-7; 11 nucleotides align to TRBD2. This CDR3 comprises 18 residues. Germline V lookup: CDR1 SGDLS, CDR2 YYNGEE. Trimming at V came to 6 bases and at J to 2 bases, leaving 16 bases not matched to a gene. This CDR3 reads CASIPALAGGPHAYEQYF. In DNA, the CDR3 is TGTGCCAGCATTCCCGCTCTAGCGGGAGGACCTCACGCCTACGAGCAGTACTTC.

The chain combines TRBV5-4 with TRBJ2-1; 8 positions agree with TRBD2. The germline CDR1 and CDR2 sequences are SGHNT and YYREEE (reference sequence). Trimming cost V 2 bases and J 8 bases; bases outside gene matches: 9. The CDR3 covers 15 residues. The CDR3 DNA follows: TGTGCCAGCAGCTTATTTCAGACTAGCGATTATGAGCAGTTCTTC. Protein: CASSLFQTSDYEQFF.

This chain joins TRBV10-1 and TRBJ2-1, with TRBD1 as a possible D gene (5 bases). Germline loops: CDR1 WNHNN, CDR2 SYGVQD (reference sequence). The CDR3 loop spans 15 amino acids. Trimming removed 0 bases from V and 4 bases from J, with 10 bases in between. CDR3: CASSESQTAYNEQFF. DNA of the CDR3: TGCGCCAGCAGTGAGTCTCAGACAGCTTACAATGAGCAGTTCTTC.

The chain combines TRBV5-3 with TRBJ1-5; 12 bases map to TRBD1. TRBV5-3 is filed as an ORF, its function uncertain. Trimming took 7 bases from V and 7 from J; bases not matched to a gene: 6. This CDR3 has 14 amino acids. The CDR3 loop is CARPGQGAKQPQHF. The CDR3 nucleotides read TGTGCCAGACCGGGACAGGGGGCAAAGCAGCCCCAGCATTTT.

In its sample, this clone was seen once. The V gene is TRBV6-5, the J gene TRBJ2-7, with D maybe TRBD2 (6 bases). Per germline, CDR1 MNHEY and CDR2 SVGAGI. Trimming shortened V by 6 bases and J by 2 bases, and 11 bases separated the two germline ends. This CDR3 spans 13 amino acids. The CDR3 nucleotides read TGTGCCAGCAGCTCAGCGGGTCCCTACGAGCAGTACTTC. As protein: CASSSAGPYEQYF.

This clone was seen only once. The chain recombines TRBV11-2 with TRBJ1-4; 7 bases match TRBD1. After removal of 6 bases from V and 0 bases from J, the junction contained 13 bases not matched to a gene. CDR1 and CDR2 (germline): SGHAT, FQNNGV. The length of the CDR3 is 18 residues. The CDR3 reads CASRRGRGEFATNEKLFF. The CDR3 DNA reads TGTGCCAGCAGACGGGGCAGGGGGGAATTTGCAACTAATGAAAAACTGTTTTTT.

This sequence joins TRBV29-1 and TRBJ2-3, with TRBD2 matching 7 bases. The germline V gene encodes CDR1 SQVTM and CDR2 ANQGSEA. V gave up 2 bases and J gave up 0 bases; unmatched junction bases: 11. This CDR3 region has 17 residues. The CDR3 DNA reads TGCAGCGTTGAATTCAGTTCGGGGGACTACAGCACAGATACGCAGTATTTT. Translated, it gives CSVEFSSGDYSTDTQYF.

This sequence joins TRBV30 and TRBJ1-2, with 7 bases fitting TRBD1. This CDR3 contains 14 residues. In germline, CDR1 is GTSNPN, CDR2 SVGIG (reference sequence). V lost 3 bases, J lost 4 bases, and 8 bases stayed unmatched. Written as DNA, the CDR3 is TGTGCCTGGAGCCGGGACAGCTTGTCCTATGGCTACACCTTC. Translated, it gives CAWSRDSLSYGYTF.

V gene TRBV9 combines with J gene TRBJ1-1; 9 bases match TRBD1. The CDR3 loop spans 15 amino acids. The junction had 9 bases not matched to a gene; V was cut back by 4 bases and J by 5 bases. Germline V gene lookup returns CDR1 SGDLS and CDR2 YYNGEE. CDR3 loop: CASSPGGQGLTEAFF. DNA for the CDR3: TGTGCCAGCAGCCCGGGGGGACAGGGACTGACTGAAGCTTTCTTT.

The chain links TRBV12-5 to TRBJ1-1, with 7 bases identical to TRBD1. CDR1 is LGHNT, CDR2 FRNRAP, per germline. CDR3 length: 16 residues. The trim removed 2 bases at V and 3 bases at J, leaving 9 bases unmatched. CDR3 amino acids: CASGLPSTGADTEAFF. The DNA of the CDR3 is TGTGCTAGTGGTTTGCCATCTACAGGGGCGGACACTGAAGCTTTCTTT.

The chain has TRBV21-1 and TRBJ2-2; the table gives TRBD1 as D, unverified against the DNA. TRBV21-1 is recorded as a pseudogene. The CDR3 consists of 18 residues. Here the CDR3 DNA reads TGTGCCAGCAGCAAAGAGGCGCGGGACAGGGGAGGTACCGGGGAGCTGTTTTTT. It translates to CASSKEARDRGGTGELFF.

The chain's CDR3 is CASSRFLAGGNNEQFF. The CDR3 nucleotides are TGTGCCAGCAGCCGATTCCTAGCGGGGGGGAACAATGAGCAGTTCTTC. The chain links TRBV4-2 to TRBJ2-1; 12 bases match TRBD2. This CDR3 region has 16 residues. Germline V gene lookup returns CDR1 LGHNA and CDR2 YNFKEQ. After removal of 4 bases from V and 5 bases from J, the junction contained 6 bases not matched to a gene.

This chain joins TRBV6-5 and TRBJ1-5; D is perhaps TRBD1 (5 bases). Germline V gene sequence: CDR1 MNHEY, CDR2 SVGAGI. V was pared by 1 base and J by 1 base, with 8 bases between. There are 15 residues in the CDR3. The CDR3 bases are TGTGCCAGCAGTTACTTTGCAGGGAGCAATCAGCCCCAGCATTTT. Protein: CASSYFAGSNQPQHF.

A few counts support this clone. The V gene is TRBV13, the J gene TRBJ1-4, with D maybe TRBD1 (5 bases). This CDR3 has 14 amino acids. The ends were cut back, 2 bases at V and 3 bases at J, with 7 bases in the middle. Germline V gene data show CDR1 as PRHDT and CDR2 as FYEKMQ (reference sequence). The CDR3 coding sequence is TGTGCCAGCAGCTTAAGGGGCCCTAATGAAAAACTGTTTTTT. Translation: CASSLRGPNEKLFF.

This clone appeared once. This chain links TRBV7-9 with TRBJ2-7, with TRBD1 matching over 7 bases. The ends lost 1 base at V and 11 bases at J; junction bases unmatched: 5. The germline CDR1 and CDR2 sequences are SEHNR and FQNEAQ (reference sequence). This CDR3 region has 12 residues. This chain's CDR3 is CASSLDRGLEYF. The CDR3, as DNA: TGTGCCAGCAGCTTAGACAGGGGATTGGAGTACTTC.

V usage is TRBV2 and J usage is TRBJ1-3; no clear D gene. The CDR3 has 17 amino acids. V dropped 3 bases and J dropped 4 bases, with 19 bases sitting between them. Looked up from germline, CDR1 is SNHLY and CDR2 is FYNNEI. CDR3 in amino acids: CASSEFPPGQIGNTIYF. The CDR3 DNA reads TGTGCCAGCAGTGAGTTCCCCCCAGGCCAAATAGGAAACACCATATATTTT.

The V call is TRBV3-1 (or the pseudogene TRBV3-2), the J call TRBJ1-3; D call uncertain. The CDR3 extends over 16 amino acids. The germline V gene encodes CDR1 LGHDT and CDR2 YNNKEL (reference sequence). V was shortened by 1 base and J by 3 bases, with 13 bases between the two germline ends. CDR3 in amino acids: CASSQAHQLSGNTIYF. CDR3 in DNA: TGTGCCAGCAGCCAAGCACACCAGTTAAGTGGAAACACCATATATTTT.

V gene TRBV7-8 combines with J gene TRBJ2-1; D is unclear. The CDR3 has 13 residues. The germline gives CDR1 SGHVS, CDR2 FQNEAQ. V lost 1 base and J lost 15, with 16 bases in between. Written as DNA, the CDR3 is TGTGCCAGCAGCTTAGGTTTGGAAGCTAGGCCGTTCTTC. It is translated as CASSLGLEARPFF.

This rearrangement joins TRBV24-1 to TRBJ2-3, with 9 bases aligning to TRBD1. CDR3 length: 16 residues. V trimming: 3 bases; J trimming: 2 bases; junction bases outside the gene matches: 5. The germline V gene encodes CDR1 KGHDR and CDR2 SFDVKD. CDR3 sequence (DNA): TGTGCCACCAGTGATCTCGACAGGGGGGACACAGATACGCAGTATTTT. This translates into CATSDLDRGDTDTQYF.

As DNA, the CDR3 is TGTGCCAGCTCACCGGACAGGGGAATAACTGAAGCTTTCTTT. It is translated as CASSPDRGITEAFF. The V gene is TRBV18, the J gene TRBJ1-1, with 9 bases lining up with TRBD1. The J segment lost 5 bases and the V segment lost 3 bases, leaving 4 bases of the junction unmatched. Germline values: CDR1 KGHSH, CDR2 LQKENI. The CDR3 is 14 amino acids.

The chain recombines TRBV6-4 with TRBJ2-1, with 10 bases lining up with TRBD2. The CDR3 length is 15 residues. Per the germline V gene, CDR1 is MRHNA and CDR2 is SNTAGT. Trimming cost V 4 bases and J 8 bases; bases outside gene matches: 8. CDR3 nucleotides: TGTGCCAGCAGTGCGACGAGCGGGGGGGCTGATGAGCAGTTCTTC. This translates into CASSATSGGADEQFF.

The chain joins TRBV2 to TRBJ1-3; D not certain. Germline V gene lookup returns CDR1 SNHLY and CDR2 FYNNEI. The CDR3 length is 20 residues. Trimming cost V 6 bases and J 2 bases, with 29 bases left between them. In DNA, the CDR3 is TGTGCCAGCAGCCTACGCGTCTCATCCGGGTACTTGAGGGCTGGAAACACCATATATTTT. It is translated as CASSLRVSSGYLRAGNTIYF.

The rearrangement joins TRBV12-3 or TRBV12-4 to TRBJ1-3; 9 bases align to TRBD1. Trimming removed 7 bases from V and 4 bases from J; junction bases left unmatched: 2. The CDR3 totals 13 residues. CDR3 nucleotides: TGTGCCAGCACCGGGACAGGGGGAAACACCATATATTTT. It is translated as CASTGTGGNTIYF.

This clone has only one observation. V is TRBV5-4 and J is TRBJ2-7; weak D call: TRBD1 (6 bases). With 4 bases removed from V and 3 bases from J, the gap between germline ends came to 14 bases. The CDR3 spans 14 residues. Germline V lookup: CDR1 SGHNT, CDR2 YYREEE (reference sequence). This CDR3 is CASSLTIGGYEQYF. Here the CDR3 DNA reads TGTGCCAGCAGCCTGACGATAGGGGGCTACGAGCAGTACTTC.

DNA of the CDR3: TGTGCCAGCAGCTTAGGGTCACCCTCCACCTATAGCAATCAGCCCCAGCATTTT. It yields the protein CASSLGSPSTYSNQPQHF. The genes are TRBV7-2 and TRBJ1-5; D call uncertain. Looked up from germline, CDR1 is SGHTA and CDR2 is FQGNSA. The CDR3 contains 18 residues. V lost 1 base to trimming and J lost 0 bases, with 16 bases between them.

The rearrangement links TRBV2 to TRBJ2-1, with 10 bases identical to TRBD1. The CDR3 has 13 residues. Germline-derived CDR1 and CDR2 are SNHLY and FYNNEI. Trimming cost V 6 bases and J 5 bases; bases outside gene matches: 1. The CDR3, as DNA: TGTGCCAGCAGGGGGACAGGGGACAATGAGCAGTTCTTC. It translates to CASRGTGDNEQFF. Full variable domain (missing parts from reference TRBV2 and TRBJ2-1): EPEVTQTPSHQVTQMGQEVILRCVPISNHLYFYWYRQILGQKVEFLVSFYNNEISEKSEIFDDQFSVERPDGSNFTLKIRSTKLEDSAMYFCASRGTGDNEQFFGPGTRLTVL.